This TCR beta chain emerged from a study of blood T cell repertoires in COVID-19. Study-wide background: PBMCs, B-cell-depleted T cells, or T cells were the source of the cDNA or gDNA that made up the material.

The assay was immunoSEQ multiplex PCR, and TCRdb's table has in-frame clones only and misses some. The sample comprises about 160,000 clones, approximately 85% of which are singletons, and about 6.9% rests with the top ten. This clone was detected once. CDR1 is SGHRS, CDR2 YFSETQ, per germline. The ends were cut back, 4 bases at V and 4 bases at J, with 12 bases in the middle. The CDR3 contains 13 residues. Sequencing was performed on peripheral blood. V usage is TRBV5-1 and J usage is TRBJ2-7; a possible D gene is TRBD1 (6 bases). This sequence was found in a man at least 80 years old with COVID-19, enrolled during active disease. CDR3 amino acids: CASSRSGTYEQYF. The CDR3 DNA follows: TGCGCCAGCAGCCGATCGGGGACATACGAGCAGTACTTC.